What follows are 32 T cell receptor beta chains derived from one specimen sequenced in a study of cytomegalovirus exposure and HLA in healthy donors. PCR used 60 Vbeta primers and 13 Jbeta primers. The data were produced by immunoSEQ multiplex PCR, yet TCRdb's version contains in-frame clones alone and is incomplete. The sample gives about 130,000 clones, about 80% of which show up once; around 2% is in the top ten. What was sequenced was PBMCs. The receptors here all came from a man younger than 45 in good health and CMV-seronegative.

As for this clone: An end of the junction does not agree with germline; a read error may underlie this. The chain has TRBV7-9 and TRBJ1-2; no clear D gene. This CDR3 is built from 15 residues. Germline V gene lookup returns CDR1 SEHNR and CDR2 FQNEAQ (reference sequence). The CDR3 loop reads CSSSLEYPVNYGYTF. The CDR3 bases are TGTTCCAGCAGCTTAGAGTACCCGGTTAACTATGGCTACACCTTC. Together with reference TRBV7-9 and TRBJ1-2, the CDR3 gives the full variable domain: DTGVSQNPRHKITKRGQNVTFRCDPISEHNRLYWYRQTLGQGPEFLTYFQNEAQLEKSRLLSDRFSAERPKGSFSTLEIQRTEQGDSAMYLCSSSLEYPVNYGYTFGSGTRLTVV.

V usage is TRBV5-1 and J usage is TRBJ2-3, with D possibly matching TRBD2 (5 bases). Trimming pared 1 base from V and 6 bases from J, leaving 6 bases between. This CDR3 is 12 amino acids long. The V gene's germline CDR1 is SGHRS and CDR2 YFSETQ. CDR3 sequence (DNA): TGCGCCAGCAGCTTGAGGACTGATACGCAGTATTTT. Its protein is CASSLRTDTQYF.

J is TRBJ2-7 and V is TRBV7-2; D is uncertain. This CDR3 contains 14 residues. Trimming pared 1 base from V and 1 base from J, leaving 8 bases between. Germline V lookup: CDR1 SGHTA, CDR2 FQGNSA. CDR3 in amino acids: CASSLERVSYEQYF. CDR3 coding DNA: TGTGCCAGCAGCTTAGAACGGGTATCCTACGAGCAGTACTTC.

This clone was recorded only once. J is TRBJ2-5 and V is TRBV6-5, with no clear D. The V end lost 9 bases, the J end lost 5 bases, and 13 bases lay between the germline ends. Germline values: CDR1 MNHEY, CDR2 SVGAGI. There are 12 residues in the CDR3. The CDR3 reads CASTVRMETQYF. CDR3 bases: TGTGCCAGTACGGTCAGGATGGAGACCCAGTACTTC.

The chain carries TRBV5-4 and TRBJ2-5, with 10 nucleotides matching TRBD1. Trimming took 4 bases from V and 4 from J; bases not matched to a gene: 10. The CDR3 is made up of 16 amino acids. Germline values: CDR1 SGHNT, CDR2 YYREEE (reference sequence). CDR3 sequence: CASSPRQGAEGETQYF. The CDR3 nucleotides are TGTGCCAGCAGCCCACGACAGGGGGCTGAGGGAGAGACCCAGTACTTC.

This clone was seen a handful of times. The chain employs TRBV28 and TRBJ1-5, with 9 bases that match TRBD1. V shed 2 bases, J shed 4 bases, and the junction held 3 bases outside the gene matches. The CDR3 is made up of 15 amino acids. Germline assignment: CDR1 MDHEN and CDR2 SYDVKM. DNA of the CDR3: TGTGCCAGCAGTTTAGGACAGGGGTGGAATCAGCCCCAGCATTTT. It codes for CASSLGQGWNQPQHF.

The chain carries TRBV6-1 and TRBJ2-3, with TRBD1 matching over 7 bases. The CDR3 length is 14 residues. Germline V gene sequence: CDR1 MNHNS, CDR2 SASEGT. After removal of 6 bases from V and 1 base from J, the junction contained 4 bases not matched to a gene. The CDR3 protein is CASRTGLGTDTQYF. DNA of the CDR3: TGTGCCAGCAGGACAGGGTTAGGCACAGATACGCAGTATTTT.

The rearrangement joins TRBV2 to TRBJ2-1, with 7 bases that match TRBD2. V dropped 6 bases and J dropped 10; count of bases not matched to a gene: 9. The CDR3 contains 13 residues. CDR1 SNHLY and CDR2 FYNNEI come from the germline V gene. The CDR3 region has the DNA TGTGCCAGCAGAAGTGAGGTAGCGGGCGAGCAGTTCTTC. It yields the protein CASRSEVAGEQFF.

The chain uses TRBV9 and TRBJ2-5; 9 nucleotides align to TRBD2. The length of the CDR3 is 15 residues. Looked up from germline, CDR1 is SGDLS and CDR2 is YYNGEE. Trimming took 3 bases from V and 4 from J; bases not matched to a gene: 7. CDR3 coding DNA: TGTGCCAGCAGCGATGTGCGGGAGGGCTTAGAGACCCAGTACTTC. This codes for CASSDVREGLETQYF. The full variable domain, its missing parts supplied by reference TRBV9 and TRBJ2-5, is DSGVTQTPKHLITATGQRVTLRCSPRSGDLSVYWYQQSLDQGLQFLIQYYNGEERAKGNILERFSAQQFPDLHSELNLSSLELGDSALYFCASSDVREGLETQYFGPGTRLLVL.

The rearrangement uses TRBV23-1 and TRBJ2-7; D might be TRBD1 (5 bases). TRBV23-1 is an ORF; its function is uncertain. The CDR3 is 14 residues long. V was cut by 5 bases and J by 3 bases, with 14 bases left in between. As DNA, the CDR3 is TGCGCCAGCAGTATTCAGGCGGACATCTACGAGCAGTACTTC. Translation gives CASSIQADIYEQYF.

The V and J genes are TRBV7-7 and TRBJ2-2; a possible D gene is TRBD1 (6 bases). Germline V gives CDR1 SSHAT, CDR2 FNYEAQ (reference sequence). This CDR3 is built from 17 residues. Trimming left V 5 bases short and J 2 bases short, with 18 bases between. The CDR3 coding sequence is TGTGCCAGCAGCCCAAGAACCGGGACAACCAACACCGGGGAGCTGTTTTTT. Translation gives CASSPRTGTTNTGELFF. The full variable domain, completed using reference TRBV7-7 and TRBJ2-2, is GAGVSQSPRYKVTKRGQDVTLRCDPISSHATLYWYQQALGQGPEFLTYFNYEAQPDKSGLPSDRFSAERPEGSISTLTIQRTEQRDSAMYRCASSPRTGTTNTGELFFGEGSRLTVL.

V usage is TRBV30 and J usage is TRBJ1-1; 7 bases match TRBD1. The CDR3 is 16 residues long. CDR1 and CDR2 from the germline V gene are GTSNPN and SVGIG (reference sequence). The trim removed 0 bases at V and 0 bases at J, leaving 7 bases unmatched. CDR3 nucleotides: TGTGCCTGGAGTGTAGGGCCCGGACAGGTGAACACTGAAGCTTTCTTT. This gives the protein CAWSVGPGQVNTEAFF.

The CDR3 reads CASSLYSGVGNEQFF. CDR3 nucleotide sequence: TGCGCCAGCAGCCTATACTCGGGAGTAGGAAATGAGCAGTTCTTC. The rearrangement joins TRBV5-1 to TRBJ2-1; tentatively, D is TRBD2 (6 bases). V lost 4 bases and J lost 7, with 18 bases in between. CDR1 is SGHRS, CDR2 YFSETQ, per germline. The CDR3 is made up of 15 amino acids.

V and J are TRBV15 and TRBJ1-1; 12 bases align to TRBD1. After removal of 0 bases from V and 4 bases from J, the junction contained 9 bases not matched to a gene. The CDR3 sequence is 18 residues long. Germline lookup yields CDR1 LNHNV and CDR2 YYDKDF (reference sequence). This chain's CDR3 is CATSRELGTGGRGTEAFF. The CDR3 DNA sequence: TGTGCCACCAGCAGAGAATTGGGGACAGGGGGCCGGGGCACTGAAGCTTTCTTT.

The V call is TRBV6-5, the J call TRBJ1-5; D might be TRBD1 (5 bases). Germline CDR1 is MNHEY and CDR2 is SVGAGI. Trimming removed 6 bases at V and 5 bases at J, with 14 bases between. The CDR3 contains 14 residues. The CDR3 sequence: CASSYASGHQPQHF. Written as DNA, the CDR3 is TGTGCCAGCAGCTACGCGTCAGGGCATCAGCCCCAGCATTTT.

This chain connects TRBV27 to TRBJ1-1; 10 nucleotides align to TRBD1. CDR1 and CDR2 from the germline V gene are MNHEY and SMNVEV (reference sequence). The V and J ends lost 7 bases and 0 bases, in that order; junction bases with no gene match: 8. The CDR3 totals 16 residues. The CDR3 bases are TGTGCCAGCATGGGGACAGGGGTATTGGTGAACACTGAAGCTTTCTTT. Protein: CASMGTGVLVNTEAFF.

The chain couples TRBV27 to TRBJ1-3; D might be TRBD1 (5 bases). This CDR3 has 14 amino acids. V lost 2 bases to trimming and J lost 8 bases, with 13 bases between them. Per the germline V gene, CDR1 is MNHEY and CDR2 is SMNVEV (reference sequence). CDR3 residues: CASSLNGGRDTIYF. The CDR3 DNA is TGTGCCAGCAGTTTAAATGGGGGGAGGGACACCATATATTTT.

This clone was recorded only once. The rearrangement uses TRBV5-6 and TRBJ1-1; D ambiguous. CDR1 and CDR2 (germline): SGHDT, YYEEEE. The CDR3 length is 14 residues. The V and J ends lost 6 bases and 7 bases respectively, with 19 bases between them. CDR3 nucleotides: TGTGCCAGCAACTACCTGTCGAGTGCCCGTGAAGCTTTCTTT. Translating gives CASNYLSSAREAFF.

This clone was seen once. This chain links TRBV7-9 with TRBJ2-3; D call uncertain. V lost 4 bases, J lost 3 bases, and 8 bases lay in between. This CDR3 has 13 residues. Per germline, CDR1 SEHNR and CDR2 FQNEAQ (reference sequence). As DNA, the CDR3 is TGTGCCAGCAGCTACTTAGAGACAGATACGCAGTATTTT. As protein: CASSYLETDTQYF.

This chain uses TRBV5-4 with TRBJ2-1; D is unclear. Germline V lookup: CDR1 SGHNT, CDR2 YYREEE (reference sequence). CDR3 size: 12 residues. V dropped 4 bases and J dropped 7 bases, with 9 bases sitting between them. CDR3 in amino acids: CASSRQLNEQFF. CDR3 coding DNA: TGTGCCAGCAGCCGCCAGTTAAATGAGCAGTTCTTC.

This chain links TRBV19 with TRBJ2-7; TRBD1 agrees at 9 bases. CDR3 length equals 13 residues. In germline, CDR1 is LNHDA, CDR2 SQIVND (reference sequence). The V segment lost 6 bases and the J segment 4 bases; nucleotides outside the gene matches: 4. The CDR3 DNA follows: TGTGCCAGTAGCAGTGGACAGGGGTACGAGCAGTACTTC. This encodes CASSSGQGYEQYF.

The chain is built from TRBV7-9 and TRBJ2-1; weak D call: TRBD2 (7 bases). The V end lost 8 bases, the J end lost 0 bases, and 14 bases lay between the germline ends. Germline V gene data show CDR1 as SEHNR and CDR2 as FQNEAQ (reference sequence). The CDR3 has 15 residues. CDR3 protein: CASAGGGSSYNEQFF. CDR3 sequence (DNA): TGTGCCAGCGCCGGGGGCGGGAGCTCCTACAATGAGCAGTTCTTC.

The rearrangement uses TRBV13 and TRBJ1-2; possible D gene TRBD1, 5 bases. V was trimmed by 5 bases and J by 0 bases, leaving 16 bases between them. CDR1 and CDR2 from the germline V gene are PRHDT and FYEKMQ (reference sequence). CDR3 size: 16 residues. The CDR3 is CASSNSRGGSNYGYTF. CDR3 coding DNA: TGTGCCAGCAGCAACAGTCGGGGGGGATCTAACTATGGCTACACCTTC. Full variable domain (rest looked up from reference TRBV13 and TRBJ1-2): AAGVIQSPRHLIKEKRETATLKCYPIPRHDTVYWYQQGPGQDPQFLISFYEKMQSDKGSIPDRFSAQQFSDYHSELNMSSLELGDSALYFCASSNSRGGSNYGYTFGSGTRLTVV.

This clone was detected many times. V gene TRBV6-1 combines with J gene TRBJ2-3; 10 bases agree with TRBD1. This CDR3 contains 15 residues. In germline, CDR1 is MNHNS, CDR2 SASEGT. V lost 6 bases to trimming and J lost 1 base; unmatched junction nucleotides: 4. CDR3 nucleotide sequence: TGTGCCAGCAGGGACAGGGGGGTCGGCACAGATACGCAGTATTTT. Translated: CASRDRGVGTDTQYF.

V is TRBV27 and J is TRBJ2-1; 10 nucleotides line up with TRBD1. The CDR3 runs to 15 residues. The V segment lost 5 bases and the J segment 5 bases; nucleotides outside the gene matches: 6. CDR1 and CDR2 from the germline V gene are MNHEY and SMNVEV (reference sequence). Here the CDR3 DNA reads TGTGCCAGCAGTAGGGGACAGGGGAGCCACAATGAGCAGTTCTTC. Its translation: CASSRGQGSHNEQFF.

The table lists this clone with a count of one. Germline is not matched at one junction end, which may reflect a read error. This specimen includes other DNA sequences encoding the same CDR3. The gene calls are TRBV7-8 and TRBJ1-1; 9 bases match TRBD1. The CDR3 covers 14 residues. Germline V CDR1 and CDR2: SGHVS, FQNEAQ. DNA of the CDR3: TGTGCCAGCAGGGGGACAGGGATGAACACTGAGGCTTTCTTT. Its protein product is CASRGTGMNTEAFF.

In DNA form, the CDR3 reads TGTGCCAGCAGTGAAGGGGACAGGGGAGGAAATCAGCCCCAGCATTTT. This translates into CASSEGDRGGNQPQHF. The chain links TRBV2 to TRBJ1-5, with 10 bases aligning to TRBD1. This CDR3 region has 16 residues. V trimming: 1 base; J trimming: 4 bases; junction bases outside the gene matches: 4. Germline V gene lookup returns CDR1 SNHLY and CDR2 FYNNEI.

A single count supports this clone. This chain uses TRBV2 with TRBJ2-1, with 7 positions matching TRBD1. The CDR3 is 11 amino acids. V dropped 6 bases and J dropped 9; count of bases not matched to a gene: 2. The germline V gene has CDR1 SNHLY and CDR2 FYNNEI. CDR3 sequence reads: CASRYRGEQFF. The CDR3, as DNA: TGTGCCAGCAGATACAGGGGTGAGCAGTTCTTC.

This clone occurred a few times. V is TRBV7-9 and J is TRBJ2-3, with 7 bases identical to TRBD2. The CDR3 has 11 amino acids. Germline CDR1 SEHNR, CDR2 FQNEAQ (reference sequence). The V segment lost 8 bases and the J segment 9 bases; nucleotides outside the gene matches: 5. DNA of the CDR3: TGTGCCAGCGGGGCGGGGGAAACGCAGTATTTT. It yields the protein CASGAGETQYF.

For the CDR3, the DNA is TGTGCCAGCATACCGGGACAGGGGAACACAGATACGCAGTATTTT. This gives the protein CASIPGQGNTDTQYF. The chain couples TRBV21-1 to TRBJ2-3; the DNA was not used to check the table's D call, TRBD1. TRBV21-1 constitutes a pseudogene. CDR3 length: 15 amino acids.

V and J are TRBV7-9 and TRBJ2-7; D gene ambiguous. V was clipped by 5 bases and J by 2 bases, with 7 bases between them. Looked up from germline, CDR1 is SEHNR and CDR2 is FQNEAQ (reference sequence). This CDR3 region has 12 residues. In nucleotides, the CDR3 is TGTGCCAGCAGCCAGGCAACCTACGAGCAGTACTTC. Amino acids: CASSQATYEQYF.

The rearrangement links TRBV5-1 to TRBJ2-5; D possibly corresponds to TRBD1 (6 bases). Germline V lookup: CDR1 SGHRS, CDR2 YFSETQ. The CDR3 runs 13 residues. Trimming took 4 bases from V and 2 from J, leaving 9 bases between them. The CDR3 here is CASSRQEQETQYF. CDR3 nucleotides: TGCGCCAGCAGCCGACAGGAGCAAGAGACCCAGTACTTC.